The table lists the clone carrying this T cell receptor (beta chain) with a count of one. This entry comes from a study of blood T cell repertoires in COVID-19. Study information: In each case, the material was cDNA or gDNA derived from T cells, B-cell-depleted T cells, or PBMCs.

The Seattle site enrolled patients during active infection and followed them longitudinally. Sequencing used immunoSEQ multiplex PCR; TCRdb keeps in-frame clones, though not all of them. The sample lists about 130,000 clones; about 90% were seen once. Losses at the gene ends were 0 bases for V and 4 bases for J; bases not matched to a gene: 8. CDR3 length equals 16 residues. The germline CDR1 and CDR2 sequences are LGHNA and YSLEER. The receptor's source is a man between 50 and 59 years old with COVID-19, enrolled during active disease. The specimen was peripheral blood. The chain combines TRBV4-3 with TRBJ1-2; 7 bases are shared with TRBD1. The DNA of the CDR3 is TGCGCCAGCAGCCAAGATAATGTAGGGGGCTTCTATGGCTACACCTTC. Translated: CASSQDNVGGFYGYTF.